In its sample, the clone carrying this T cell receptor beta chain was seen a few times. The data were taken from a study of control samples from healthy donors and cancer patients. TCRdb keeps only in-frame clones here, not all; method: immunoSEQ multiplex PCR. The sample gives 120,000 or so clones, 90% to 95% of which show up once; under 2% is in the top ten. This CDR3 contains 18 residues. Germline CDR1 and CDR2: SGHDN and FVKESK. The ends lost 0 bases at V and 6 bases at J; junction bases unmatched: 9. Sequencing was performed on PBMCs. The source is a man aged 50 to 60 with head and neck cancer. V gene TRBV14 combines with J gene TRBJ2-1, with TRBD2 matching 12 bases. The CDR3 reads CASSQDSMLLAGGNEQFF. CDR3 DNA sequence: TGTGCCAGCAGCCAAGATAGTATGTTACTAGCGGGGGGCAATGAGCAGTTCTTC.